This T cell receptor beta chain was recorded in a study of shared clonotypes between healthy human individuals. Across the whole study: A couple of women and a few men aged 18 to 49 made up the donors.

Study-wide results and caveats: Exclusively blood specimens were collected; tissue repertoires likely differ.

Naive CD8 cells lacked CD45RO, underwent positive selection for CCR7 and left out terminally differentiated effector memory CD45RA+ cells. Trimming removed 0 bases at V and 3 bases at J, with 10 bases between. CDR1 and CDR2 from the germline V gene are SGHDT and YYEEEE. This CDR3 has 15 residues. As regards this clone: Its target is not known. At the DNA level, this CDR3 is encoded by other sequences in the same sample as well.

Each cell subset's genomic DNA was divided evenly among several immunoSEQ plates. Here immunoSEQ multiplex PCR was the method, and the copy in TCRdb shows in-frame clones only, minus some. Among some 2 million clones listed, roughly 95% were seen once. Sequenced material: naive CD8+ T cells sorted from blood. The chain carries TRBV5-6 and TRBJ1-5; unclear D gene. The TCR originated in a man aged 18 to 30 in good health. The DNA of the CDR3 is TGTGCCAGCAGCTTGGGAGGCAGCCTCAATCAGCCCCAGCATTTT. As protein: CASSLGGSLNQPQHF.